Below are 22 T cell receptor beta chains sequenced from a single sample in a study of vaccination and CD4 T cells after COVID-19. CD4+ T cells that had been cultured provided DNA sequenced with the Oncomine TCR Beta short-read assay. MiXCR, applied by TCRdb to the PCR reads, yields one record per CDR3 protein. The sample carries 6,500 to 9,000 distinct CDR3 sequences, around 60% recorded once. Treatment defined: roughly ten-day PBMC culture with coronavirus spike peptide pools or control peptides (ViraFEST assay). These receptors are not linked to any known antigen. The sequenced sample consisted of CD4+ T cells from blood, cultured in vitro. All receptors come from a human donor who had recovered from COVID-19.

This rearrangement joins TRBV2 to TRBJ1-1; 8 bases fit TRBD1. Germline V CDR1 and CDR2: SNHLY, FYNNEI. This CDR3 has 14 amino acids. After removal of 7 bases from V and 4 bases from J, the junction contained 8 bases not matched to a gene. The CDR3 sequence: CASTVLTGGTEAFF. DNA for the CDR3: TGTGCCAGCACCGTACTTACAGGGGGCACTGAAGCTTTCTTT.

Comment on this clonotype: One junction end does not reproduce the germline sequence, and a read error may be involved. This chain links TRBV10-3 with TRBJ2-7, with D perhaps assigned TRBD1 or TRBD2 (5 bases each). Looked up from germline, CDR1 is ENHRY and CDR2 is SYGVKD. The CDR3 consists of 15 residues. The DNA for the CDR3 is TGTGCCATCAGTGTTGGGGGAGTTGACTCCTACGGGCAGTACTTC. This translates into CAISVGGVDSYGQYF.

J is TRBJ2-3 and V is TRBV20-1; 7 bases are a match to TRBD2. The length of the CDR3 is 15 residues. V lost 2 bases and J lost 2; bases outside the gene matches: 7. From germline, CDR1 is DFQATT and CDR2 SNEGSKA (reference sequence). This chain's CDR3 is CSARNQAGPTDTQYF. For the CDR3, the DNA is TGCAGTGCTAGAAACCAAGCGGGACCCACAGATACGCAGTATTTT.

V and J are TRBV7-2 and TRBJ2-5, with TRBD2 matching over 8 bases. CDR1 SGHTA and CDR2 FQGNSA come from the germline V gene. V lost 1 base to trimming and J lost 5 bases; unmatched junction nucleotides: 3. The CDR3 is 14 residues long. The DNA of the CDR3 is TGTGCCAGCAGCTTAGTTGGGACTAGTGAGACCCAGTACTTC. This gives the protein CASSLVGTSETQYF.

V is TRBV6-1 and J is TRBJ1-1; D gene unclear. V gave up 9 bases and J gave up 2 bases, with 16 bases separating them. The CDR3 length is 14 residues. The germline V gene has CDR1 MNHNS and CDR2 SASEGT. DNA for the CDR3: TGTGCCAGTAGAATGCTCCTTCCCAACACTGAAGCTTTCTTT. Its translation is CASRMLLPNTEAFF.

V gene TRBV5-4 combines with J gene TRBJ1-2; a possible D gene is TRBD1 (6 bases). V dropped 4 bases and J dropped 4 bases, with 32 bases sitting between them. The CDR3 totals 20 residues. CDR1 SGHNT and CDR2 YYREEE come from the germline V gene (reference sequence). The CDR3 sequence is CASSRVASRGRGGYGYGYTF. Written as DNA, the CDR3 is TGTGCCAGCAGCCGAGTAGCTAGCCGGGGAAGGGGGGGCTACGGCTATGGCTACACCTTC.

The chain couples TRBV9 to TRBJ2-2; TRBD2 agrees at 7 bases. The CDR3 has 16 amino acids. Germline CDR1 and CDR2: SGDLS and YYNGEE. V dropped 0 bases and J dropped 2; count of bases not matched to a gene: 4. The CDR3 nucleotides are TGTGCCAGCAGCGTAGGACTAGCCCTCAACACCGGGGAGCTGTTTTTT. The encoded protein is CASSVGLALNTGELFF.

DNA for the CDR3: TGCAGTGCTAGGGGGTTAGCTAGCGGGGCACCAGACGAGCAGTACTTC. It is translated as CSARGLASGAPDEQYF. The chain combines TRBV20-1 with TRBJ2-7; 9 bases are a match to TRBD2. The length of the CDR3 is 16 residues. J lost 5 bases, V lost 3 bases, and 14 bases had no gene match. The germline V gene has CDR1 DFQATT and CDR2 SNEGSKA (reference sequence).

V and J are TRBV2 and TRBJ2-7, with 7 nucleotides matching TRBD1. After removal of 8 bases from V and 2 bases from J, the junction contained 6 bases not matched to a gene. The length of the CDR3 is 13 residues. Germline V gene lookup returns CDR1 SNHLY and CDR2 FYNNEI. The CDR3 spells CASGQAVTYEQYF. The CDR3 DNA follows: TGTGCCAGCGGACAGGCCGTTACCTACGAGCAGTACTTC.

This chain uses TRBV7-8 with TRBJ1-2; 8 nucleotides line up with TRBD1. The CDR3 length is 15 residues. Trimming took 5 bases from V and 8 from J; bases not matched to a gene: 13. Germline CDR1 and CDR2: SGHVS and FQNEAQ. The CDR3 spells CASSDTAAGTGGYTF. CDR3 sequence (DNA): TGTGCCAGCAGCGACACCGCTGCCGGGACAGGCGGCTACACCTTC.

This clonotype was counted a few times. The CDR3 spells CSARPGGGYGYTF. CDR3 nucleotides: TGCAGTGCTCGGCCGGGGGGAGGCTATGGCTACACCTTC. J is TRBJ1-2 and V is TRBV20-1, with a possible D match to TRBD1 (5 bases). The CDR3 has 13 amino acids. With 5 bases removed from V and 4 bases from J, the gap between germline ends came to 14 bases. Germline CDR1 and CDR2: DFQATT and SNEGSKA (reference sequence).

The chain recombines TRBV12-3 or TRBV12-4 with TRBJ2-5, with 10 bases identical to TRBD2. The CDR3 consists of 13 residues. The CDR3 protein is CATSGVSQETQYF. The CDR3 DNA reads TGTGCTACTAGCGGGGTTTCCCAAGAGACCCAGTACTTC.

This chain uses TRBV7-8 with TRBJ1-5, with D uncertain. The germline V gene encodes CDR1 SGHVS and CDR2 FQNEAQ. This CDR3 has 14 residues. Trimming removed 2 bases at V and 4 bases at J, with 9 bases between. CDR3 sequence: CASSLMSGNQPQHF. The CDR3 DNA reads TGTGCCAGCAGCTTAATGTCGGGGAATCAGCCCCAGCATTTT.

This clonotype occurred a few times. One end of the junction fails to match germline, which may point to a read error. V gene TRBV20-1 combines with J gene TRBJ1-1; no definite D call. From germline, CDR1 is DFQATT and CDR2 SNEGSKA (reference sequence). This CDR3 region has 17 residues. Written as DNA, the CDR3 is TGCAGTGCTAGAGATCAATTAGTCGGCCGAGGGAACACTGACGCTTTCTTT. This codes for CSARDQLVGRGNTDAFF.

The chain carries TRBV6-2 or TRBV6-3 and TRBJ2-1, with 11 bases aligning to TRBD2. This CDR3 contains 16 residues. The ends lost 7 bases at V and 4 bases at J; junction bases unmatched: 9. Germline CDR1 is MNHEY and CDR2 is SVGEGT. The DNA of the CDR3 is TGTGCCAGCAAACGCAACCTAGCGGGAGGTTACAATGAGCAGTTCTTC. Its protein is CASKRNLAGGYNEQFF.

This clonotype came up once. This chain uses TRBV3-1 with TRBJ1-6; possible D gene TRBD1, 6 bases. Trimming stripped 0 bases from V and 10 bases from J, with 10 bases between. Germline-derived CDR1 and CDR2 are LGHDT and YNNKEL (reference sequence). This CDR3 comprises 14 residues. CDR3 bases: TGTGCCAGCAGCCAAGATATAACAGGGTCACCCCTCCACTTT. Protein: CASSQDITGSPLHF. Full variable domain (remainder filled in from reference TRBV3-1 and TRBJ1-6): DTAVSQTPKYLVTQMGNDKSIKCEQNLGHDTMYWYKQDSKKFLKIMFSYNNKELIINETVPNRFSPKSPDKAHLNLHINSLELGDSAVYFCASSQDITGSPLHFGNGTRLTVT.

This clonotype was detected a few times. This chain links TRBV20-1 with TRBJ1-5; D is possibly TRBD1 (5 bases). V was trimmed by 5 bases and J by 7 bases, leaving 18 bases between them. The CDR3 is made up of 14 amino acids. Germline V gene sequence: CDR1 DFQATT, CDR2 SNEGSKA (reference sequence). The CDR3 protein is CSAGAEGPLQPQHF. The CDR3 DNA is TGCAGTGCTGGGGCTGAAGGACCCCTCCAGCCCCAGCATTTT.

The DNA for the CDR3 is TGTGCCAGCACCGACAGGGCCGAGACCCAGTACTTC. Translation gives CASTDRAETQYF. The chain carries TRBV2 and TRBJ2-5; 7 bases align to TRBD1. Unmatched junction bases numbered 4, after V lost 7 bases and J lost 5 bases. Germline loops: CDR1 SNHLY, CDR2 FYNNEI. The CDR3 has 12 residues. The full variable domain, its missing parts supplied by reference TRBV2 and TRBJ2-5, is EPEVTQTPSHQVTQMGQEVILRCVPISNHLYFYWYRQILGQKVEFLVSFYNNEISEKSEIFDDQFSVERPDGSNFTLKIRSTKLEDSAMYFCASTDRAETQYFGPGTRLLVL.

The chain links TRBV19 to TRBJ1-2, with 9 bases lining up with TRBD1. From germline, CDR1 is LNHDA and CDR2 SQIVND (reference sequence). The CDR3 has 14 amino acids. J lost 4 bases, V lost 6 bases, and 6 bases had no gene match. CDR3 region: CASSRTGETYGYTF. The CDR3 DNA sequence: TGTGCCAGTAGCCGGACAGGGGAGACCTATGGCTACACCTTC.

The chain joins TRBV20-1 to TRBJ1-1; TRBD1 matches 8 bases. The V gene end was trimmed by 6 bases and the J gene end by 5 bases; junction bases not matched to a gene: 5. Germline loops: CDR1 DFQATT, CDR2 SNEGSKA (reference sequence). This CDR3 contains 12 residues. The CDR3 protein is CSADTGGTEAFF. The DNA of the CDR3 is TGCAGTGCGGATACAGGGGGGACTGAAGCTTTCTTT.

J is TRBJ1-1 and V is TRBV7-9; D may be TRBD1 (5 bases). CDR3 size: 16 residues. The V end was cut by 6 bases, the J end by 1 base, with 18 bases between. Per the germline V gene, CDR1 is SEHNR and CDR2 is FQNEAQ (reference sequence). In nucleotides, the CDR3 is TGTGCCAGCAGATCCCGGGACGGAGGGAAGAACACTGAAGCTTTCTTT. Its protein is CASRSRDGGKNTEAFF.

V is TRBV7-2 and J is TRBJ2-7, with TRBD2 identical over 10 bases. The CDR3 totals 16 residues. V lost 0 bases to trimming and J lost 2 bases; unmatched junction nucleotides: 4. The germline V gene encodes CDR1 SGHTA and CDR2 FQGNSA. The CDR3 loop reads CASSLASGGTTYEQYF. CDR3 in DNA: TGTGCCAGCAGCTTAGCTAGCGGGGGGACTACCTACGAGCAGTACTTC.